This TCR beta chain was retrieved from a study of OX40 agonist ivuxolimab in advanced cancers. TCRdb keeps only in-frame clones here, not all; method: immunoSEQ multiplex PCR. The sample lists over 40,000 clones; 80% to 90% were seen once. Germline CDR1 and CDR2: MNHNY and SVGAGI (reference sequence). The CDR3 is made up of 14 amino acids. Trimming took 2 bases from V and 3 from J, leaving 8 bases between them. Study results and limitations: Normalized T-cell clonal expansion was also low in some nonresponders. The work left the antigen specificity of expanded peripheral T cells undetermined.

Regarding this clone: Its antigen is currently unknown.

This sample comprised CD4+ or CD8+ T cells sorted from blood, obtained in a trial of the OX40 agonist ivuxolimab. The receptor comes from an adult with an advanced solid tumor such as melanoma, head and neck, liver or kidney cancer. The V gene is TRBV6-6, the J gene TRBJ1-3; D not resolved. The DNA for the CDR3 is TGTGCCAGCAGTTACGGCAGCCTTGGAAACACCATATATTTT. It translates to CASSYGSLGNTIYF.